This paragraph reports one TCR beta chain. Its cognate antigen is unknown. These data originate in a study of shared clonotypes between healthy human individuals. Study context: The donor pool was made up of a couple of women and a few men aged 18 to 49. Regarding the study as a whole: Naive subsets typically showed greater estimated richness than memory subsets. Around 5.4% of naive CD4 clonotypes were common to a handful of donors.

Every subset's genomic DNA went evenly onto several immunoSEQ plates. Assay: immunoSEQ multiplex PCR; the TCRdb copy retains only in-frame clones and omits some. The table shows 2 million to 2.5 million clones, with roughly 90% occurring only once. Germline V CDR1 and CDR2: SGHNT, YYREEE (reference sequence). There are 14 residues in the CDR3. With 7 bases removed from V and 4 bases from J, the gap between germline ends came to 17 bases. Sequenced sample: naive CD4+ T cells from PBMCs. Subset: CD45RA+ positively selected. The TCR was taken from a man aged 18-30 years in good health. Some clones in this sample may be carry-over from other donors' samples. The V gene is TRBV5-4, the J gene TRBJ1-2, with D possibly being TRBD1 (5 bases). The CDR3 bases are TGTGCCAGCCTTCAACGCGGGGGACGCTATGGCTACACCTTC. It specifies CASLQRGGRYGYTF.